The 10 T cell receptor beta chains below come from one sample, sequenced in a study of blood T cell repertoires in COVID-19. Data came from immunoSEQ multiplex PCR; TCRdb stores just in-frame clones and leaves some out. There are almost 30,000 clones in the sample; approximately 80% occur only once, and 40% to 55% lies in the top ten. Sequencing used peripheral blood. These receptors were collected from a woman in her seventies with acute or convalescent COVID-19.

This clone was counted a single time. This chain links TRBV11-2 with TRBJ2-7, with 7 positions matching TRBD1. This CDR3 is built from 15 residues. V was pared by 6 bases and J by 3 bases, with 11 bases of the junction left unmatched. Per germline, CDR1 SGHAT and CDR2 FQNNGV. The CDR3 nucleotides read TGTGCCAGCAGGGCCGGAACAGGGGTAGGCTACGAGCAGTACTTC. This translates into CASRAGTGVGYEQYF.

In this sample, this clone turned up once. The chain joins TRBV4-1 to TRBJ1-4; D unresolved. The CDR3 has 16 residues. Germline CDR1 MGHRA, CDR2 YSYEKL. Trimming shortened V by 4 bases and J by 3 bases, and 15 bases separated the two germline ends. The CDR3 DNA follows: TGCGCCAGCAGCCGAAGGACTCCCTCGGCTAATGAAAAACTGTTTTTT. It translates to CASSRRTPSANEKLFF.

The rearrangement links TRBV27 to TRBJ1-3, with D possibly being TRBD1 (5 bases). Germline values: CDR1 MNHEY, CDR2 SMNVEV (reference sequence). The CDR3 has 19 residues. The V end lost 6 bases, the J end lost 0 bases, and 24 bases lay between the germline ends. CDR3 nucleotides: TGTGCCAGCAGCCGCCGAGCAGAAAATATTAGGGGCTCTGGAAACACCATATATTTT. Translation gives CASSRRAENIRGSGNTIYF.

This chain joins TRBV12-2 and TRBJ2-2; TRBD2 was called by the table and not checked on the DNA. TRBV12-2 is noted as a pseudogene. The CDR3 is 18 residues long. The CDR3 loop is CASRFPEGGAANTGELFF. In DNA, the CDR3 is TGTGCAAGTCGCTTCCCAGAGGGGGGGGCAGCGAACACCGGGGAGCTGTTTTTT.

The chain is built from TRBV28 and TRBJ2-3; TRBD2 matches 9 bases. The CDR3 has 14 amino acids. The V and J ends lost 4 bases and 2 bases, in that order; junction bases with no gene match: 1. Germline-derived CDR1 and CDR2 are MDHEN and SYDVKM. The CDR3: CASSWTSVTDTQYF. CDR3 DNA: TGTGCCAGCAGTTGGACTAGCGTCACAGATACGCAGTATTTT. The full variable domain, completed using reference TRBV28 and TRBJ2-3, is DVKVTQSSRYLVKRTGEKVFLECVQDMDHENMFWYRQDPGLGLRLIYFSYDVKMKEKGDIPEGYSVSREKKERFSLILESASTNQTSMYLCASSWTSVTDTQYFGPGTRLTVL.

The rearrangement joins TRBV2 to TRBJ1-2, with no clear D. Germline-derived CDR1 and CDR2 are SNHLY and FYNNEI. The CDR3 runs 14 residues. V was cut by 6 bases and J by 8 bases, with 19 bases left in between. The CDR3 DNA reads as TGTGCCAGCAGCTCAGACTTACCTGAAACCGGCTACACCTTC. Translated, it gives CASSSDLPETGYTF.

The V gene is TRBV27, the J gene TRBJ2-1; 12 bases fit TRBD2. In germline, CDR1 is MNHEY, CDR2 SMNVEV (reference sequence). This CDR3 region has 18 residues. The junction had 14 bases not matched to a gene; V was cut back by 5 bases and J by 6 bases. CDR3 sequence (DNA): TGTGCCAGCAGTATCAAAGGGCGCCGACTAGCGGGGGTCAATGAGCAGTTCTTC. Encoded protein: CASSIKGRRLAGVNEQFF.

CDR3 residues: CASSTRGNEQFF. The DNA of the CDR3 is TGTGCCAGCAGCACCCGGGGTAATGAGCAGTTCTTC. The rearrangement joins TRBV28 to TRBJ2-1; the D gene is possibly TRBD2 (5 bases). In germline, CDR1 is MDHEN, CDR2 SYDVKM. V was trimmed by 6 bases and J by 7 bases, leaving 10 bases between them. The CDR3 runs to 12 residues.

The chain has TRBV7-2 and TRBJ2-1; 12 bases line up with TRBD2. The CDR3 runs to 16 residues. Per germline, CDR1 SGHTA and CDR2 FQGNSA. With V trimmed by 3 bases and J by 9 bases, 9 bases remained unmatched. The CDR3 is CASSFMTSGRGIEQFF. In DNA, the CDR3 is TGTGCCAGCAGCTTCATGACTAGCGGGAGAGGTATTGAGCAGTTCTTC.

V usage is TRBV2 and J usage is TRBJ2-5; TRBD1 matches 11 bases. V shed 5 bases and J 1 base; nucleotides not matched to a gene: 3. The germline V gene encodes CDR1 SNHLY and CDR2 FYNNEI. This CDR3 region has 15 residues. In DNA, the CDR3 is TGTGCCAGCAGTAGGGACAGGGGGACCCAAGAGACCCAGTACTTC. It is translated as CASSRDRGTQETQYF.